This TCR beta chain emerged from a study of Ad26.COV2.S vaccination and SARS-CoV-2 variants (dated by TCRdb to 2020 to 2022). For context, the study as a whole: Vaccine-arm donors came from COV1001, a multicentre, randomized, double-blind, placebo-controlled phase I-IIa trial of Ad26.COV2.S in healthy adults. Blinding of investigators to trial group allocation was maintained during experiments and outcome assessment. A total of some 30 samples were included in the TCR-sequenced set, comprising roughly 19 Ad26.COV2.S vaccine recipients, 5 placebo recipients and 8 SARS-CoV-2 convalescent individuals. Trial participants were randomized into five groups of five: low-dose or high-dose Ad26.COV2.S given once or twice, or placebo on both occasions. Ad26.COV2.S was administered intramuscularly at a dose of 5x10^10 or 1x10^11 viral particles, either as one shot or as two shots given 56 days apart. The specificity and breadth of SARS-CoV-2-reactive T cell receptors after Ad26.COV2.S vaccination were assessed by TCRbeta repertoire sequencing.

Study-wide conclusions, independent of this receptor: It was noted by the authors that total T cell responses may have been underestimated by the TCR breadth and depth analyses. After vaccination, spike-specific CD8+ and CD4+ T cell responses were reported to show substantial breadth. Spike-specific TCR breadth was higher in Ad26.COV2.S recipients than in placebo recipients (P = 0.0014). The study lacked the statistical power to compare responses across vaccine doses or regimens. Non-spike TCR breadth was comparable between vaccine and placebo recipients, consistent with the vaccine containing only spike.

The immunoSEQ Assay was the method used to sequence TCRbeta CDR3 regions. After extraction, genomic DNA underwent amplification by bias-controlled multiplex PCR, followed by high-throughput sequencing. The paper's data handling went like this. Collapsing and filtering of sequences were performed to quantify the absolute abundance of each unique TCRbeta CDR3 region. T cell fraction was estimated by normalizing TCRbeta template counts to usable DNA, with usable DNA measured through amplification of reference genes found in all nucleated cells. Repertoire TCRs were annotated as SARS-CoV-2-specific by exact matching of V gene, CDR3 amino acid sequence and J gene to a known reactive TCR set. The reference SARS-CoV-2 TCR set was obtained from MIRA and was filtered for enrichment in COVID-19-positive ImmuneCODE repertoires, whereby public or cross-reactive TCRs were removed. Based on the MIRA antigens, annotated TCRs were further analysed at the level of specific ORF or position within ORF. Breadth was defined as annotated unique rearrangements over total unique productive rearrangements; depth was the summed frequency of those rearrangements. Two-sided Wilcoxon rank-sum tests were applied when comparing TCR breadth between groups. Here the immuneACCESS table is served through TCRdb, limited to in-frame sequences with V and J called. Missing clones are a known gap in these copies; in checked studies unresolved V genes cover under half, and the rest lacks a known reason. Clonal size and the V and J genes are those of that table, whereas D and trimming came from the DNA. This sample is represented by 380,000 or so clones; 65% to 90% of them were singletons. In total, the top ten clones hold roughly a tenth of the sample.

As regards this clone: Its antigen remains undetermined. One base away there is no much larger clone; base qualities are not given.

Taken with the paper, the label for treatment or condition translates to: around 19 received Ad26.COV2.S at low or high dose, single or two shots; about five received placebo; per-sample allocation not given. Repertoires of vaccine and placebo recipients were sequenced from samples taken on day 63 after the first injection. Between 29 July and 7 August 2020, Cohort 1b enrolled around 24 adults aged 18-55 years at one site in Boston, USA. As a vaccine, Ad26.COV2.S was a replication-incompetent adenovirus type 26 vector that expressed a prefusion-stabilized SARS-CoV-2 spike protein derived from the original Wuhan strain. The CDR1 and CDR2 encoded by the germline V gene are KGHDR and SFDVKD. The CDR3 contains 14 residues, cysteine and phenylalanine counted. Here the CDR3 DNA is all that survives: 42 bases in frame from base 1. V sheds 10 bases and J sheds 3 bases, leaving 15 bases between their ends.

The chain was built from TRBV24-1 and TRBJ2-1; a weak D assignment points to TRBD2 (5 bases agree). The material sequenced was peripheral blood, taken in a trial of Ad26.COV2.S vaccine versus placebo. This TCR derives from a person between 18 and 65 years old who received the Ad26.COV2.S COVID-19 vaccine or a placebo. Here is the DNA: TGTGCCACGGCAGCGCGGGCCCGCTACAATGAGCAGTTCTTC. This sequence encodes CATAARARYNEQFF.